A selection of T cell receptor beta chains follows, all from one sample in a study of radiation and T cells in renal cell carcinoma. The protocol was immunoSEQ multiplex PCR, while the TCRdb copy is restricted to in-frame clones and leaves out a portion. The profile covers 70,000 or so clones, with over 80% appearing a single time and nearly 6% taken by the ten largest. The sequencing here drew on blood, taken from a patient whose treatment included radiotherapy and nephrectomy. The source is a man aged 60 to 75 with renal cell carcinoma. CDR3s include the opening cysteine and the closing phenylalanine or tryptophan.

v_gene	j_gene	len	CDR3aa
TRBV4-3	TRBJ1-1	12	CASSQERGPAFF
TRBV9	TRBJ2-7	16	CASSVAPGTSGTEQYF
TRBV6-1	TRBJ2-4	16	CASSGRGGLAGNIQYF
TRBV10-2	TRBJ2-7	15	CASKSPGRVSYEQYF
TRBV19	TRBJ2-1	21	CASSVYRLAAPSTRSYNEQFF
TRBV4-2	TRBJ2-2	16	CASSQGPGREAGELFF
TRBV4-1	TRBJ2-7	16	CASSQDTGLAGREQYF
TRBV11-1	TRBJ1-2	16	CASSLVAGRSVDGYTF
TRBV19	TRBJ2-2	16	CASLSWGGPNTGELFF
TRBV5-5	TRBJ2-2	16	CASSWGLAGGAGELFF
TRBV5-1	TRBJ1-2	15	CASSPVGAGYMGYTF
TRBV10-2	TRBJ1-6	15	CASSGVEGGYSPLHF
TRBV30	TRBJ2-3	14	CAWSVRQGADTQYF
TRBV21-1	TRBJ2-1	21	CASSIKSADRGMSSSYNEQFF
TRBV5-1	TRBJ1-4	17	CASSLVQGVKANEKLFF
TRBV6-4	-	14	CASSEYSGNYEQYF
TRBV19	TRBJ2-1	15	CASSIEASPRGEQFF
TRBV30	TRBJ1-2	13	CAWSVGGGFGYTF
TRBV10-2	TRBJ2-7	14	CASRGLSGSDEQYF
TRBV2	TRBJ2-5	13	CASSNPPGETQYF
TRBV5-1	TRBJ2-1	16	CASSPLTSGRAHEQFF
TRBV2	TRBJ2-3	13	CASNTLSTDTQYF